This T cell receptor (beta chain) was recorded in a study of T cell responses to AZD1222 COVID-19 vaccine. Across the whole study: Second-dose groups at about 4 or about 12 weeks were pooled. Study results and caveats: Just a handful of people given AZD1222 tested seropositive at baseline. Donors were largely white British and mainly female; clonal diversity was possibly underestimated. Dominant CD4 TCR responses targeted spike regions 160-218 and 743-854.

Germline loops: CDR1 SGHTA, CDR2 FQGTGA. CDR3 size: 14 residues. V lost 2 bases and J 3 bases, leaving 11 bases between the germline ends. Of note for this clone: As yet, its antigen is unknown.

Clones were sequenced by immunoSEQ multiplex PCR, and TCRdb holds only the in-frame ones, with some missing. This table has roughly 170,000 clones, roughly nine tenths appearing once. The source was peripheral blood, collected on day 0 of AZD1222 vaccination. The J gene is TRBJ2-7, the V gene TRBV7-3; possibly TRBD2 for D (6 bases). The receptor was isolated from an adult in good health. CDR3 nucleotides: TGTGCCAGCAGCTTAGGACCGACTAGCTACGAGCAGTACTTC. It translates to CASSLGPTSYEQYF.